This T cell receptor (beta chain) derives from a study of T cell responses to AZD1222 COVID-19 vaccine. Some clones are missing from TCRdb's copy, which holds only in-frame ones; the method was immunoSEQ multiplex PCR. The sample has 90,000 to 120,000 clones; around 94% are singletons. In regard to this clone: In the same sample, other DNA sequences code for this CDR3.

The V gene lost 9 bases and the J gene lost 4 bases, with 19 bases spanning the gap. Germline V lookup: CDR1 KGHDR, CDR2 SFDVKD. There are 15 residues in the CDR3. This sample comprised peripheral blood, obtained on day 0 of AZD1222 vaccination. This chain uses TRBV24-1 with TRBJ2-3, with D tentatively TRBD2 (6 bases). This TCR came from an adult in good health. The CDR3 protein is CATAEGLSIPDTQYF. The CDR3 bases are TGTGCCACCGCTGAAGGACTATCCATCCCAGATACGCAGTATTTT.